These 5 T cell receptor beta chains came from one sample sequenced in a study of blood T cell repertoires in COVID-19 (dated by TCRdb to 2020 to 2021). Libraries were made using the immunoSEQ multiplex PCR assay. The clones in this table, taken by TCRdb from immuneACCESS, are in-frame only. Not every clone is retained; where verified, under half of the shortfall comes from an unresolved V gene, and the cause of the rest is unknown. In all, the sample holds approximately 150,000 clones, and approximately 80% of those were seen once. The leading ten clones occupy 10% of the sample. Material: peripheral blood. These receptors were obtained from a man in his sixties with active or convalescent COVID-19.

CDR3 sequence reads: CASSPVPGGPYEQYV. DNA of the CDR3: TGTGCCAGCAGCCCTGTCCCGGGAGGCCCCTACGAGCAGTACGTC. The V gene is TRBV5-4, the J gene TRBJ2-7, with TRBD2 matching 7 bases. From germline, CDR1 is SGHNT and CDR2 YYREEE (reference sequence). CDR3 size: 15 residues. The ends lost 4 bases at V and 2 bases at J; junction bases unmatched: 9.

The chain is built from TRBV30 and TRBJ2-3; 7 nucleotides line up with TRBD2. V lost 1 base, J lost 1 base, and 2 bases stayed unmatched. CDR1 and CDR2 from the germline V gene are GTSNPN and SVGIG (reference sequence). CDR3 length: 14 residues. The CDR3 nucleotides are TGTGCCTGGAGTGAAGGGAGGGGCACAGATACGCAGTATTTT. It specifies CAWSEGRGTDTQYF.

The V call is TRBV6-2 or TRBV6-3, the J call TRBJ2-2, with TRBD2 as a possible D gene (5 bases). Trimming cost V 5 bases and J 3 bases, with 19 bases left between them. The CDR3 has 17 amino acids. Germline-derived CDR1 and CDR2 are MNHEY and SVGEGT. The CDR3 loop is CASSRNPTSIYTGELFF. The CDR3 DNA reads TGTGCCAGCAGTCGCAACCCTACTAGTATTTACACCGGGGAGCTGTTTTTT.

The genes are TRBV30 and TRBJ1-6; D is perhaps TRBD1 (6 bases). The length of the CDR3 is 13 residues. Trimming removed 3 bases from V and 9 bases from J, with 12 bases in between. The V gene's germline CDR1 is GTSNPN and CDR2 SVGIG (reference sequence). CDR3 nucleotide sequence: TGTGCCTGGAGAGGGACAAAGGGTTCACCCCTCCACTTT. This encodes CAWRGTKGSPLHF.

This chain joins TRBV19 and TRBJ2-2; D not certain. CDR1 is LNHDA, CDR2 SQIVND, per germline (reference sequence). V lost 5 bases to trimming and J lost 6 bases, with 7 bases between them. The CDR3 is 12 amino acids. The CDR3 coding sequence is TGTGCCAGTAGTCAGGCCTCCGGGGAGCTGTTTTTT. Amino acids: CASSQASGELFF.